The TCR beta chain described here comes from a study of CD4 T cells in relation to SARS-CoV-2 and coronaviruses. Overall study: Crossreactive spike epitopes shared across donors were mapped to their HLA restriction.

Measured with immunoSEQ multiplex PCR; TCRdb has only the in-frame clones, and not every one. The repertoire holds under 25,000 clones, with more than 75% as singletons. Unexposed donor CD4+ T cells date from about 2010-2019, before the COVID-19 pandemic. After roughly ten days of culture, CD4+ T cells were isolated. Unexposed-donor CD4+ T cells were probed with SARS-CoV-2 S/N and four cold-coronavirus spikes, cells permitting. About this clone itself: Its specificity is not known.

CDR1 is SGHRS, CDR2 YFSETQ, per germline. V was clipped by 3 bases and J by 1 base; unmatched bases: 0. The CDR3 length is 14 residues. The clonotype originates from a human donor in good health. This sequence joins TRBV5-1 and TRBJ2-3; 9 bases are shared with TRBD1. The sequencing input was CD4+ T cells from PBMCs, cultured in vitro. As DNA, the CDR3 is TGCGCCAGCAGCTGGACAGGGGGCACAGATACGCAGTATTTT. This translates into CASSWTGGTDTQYF.